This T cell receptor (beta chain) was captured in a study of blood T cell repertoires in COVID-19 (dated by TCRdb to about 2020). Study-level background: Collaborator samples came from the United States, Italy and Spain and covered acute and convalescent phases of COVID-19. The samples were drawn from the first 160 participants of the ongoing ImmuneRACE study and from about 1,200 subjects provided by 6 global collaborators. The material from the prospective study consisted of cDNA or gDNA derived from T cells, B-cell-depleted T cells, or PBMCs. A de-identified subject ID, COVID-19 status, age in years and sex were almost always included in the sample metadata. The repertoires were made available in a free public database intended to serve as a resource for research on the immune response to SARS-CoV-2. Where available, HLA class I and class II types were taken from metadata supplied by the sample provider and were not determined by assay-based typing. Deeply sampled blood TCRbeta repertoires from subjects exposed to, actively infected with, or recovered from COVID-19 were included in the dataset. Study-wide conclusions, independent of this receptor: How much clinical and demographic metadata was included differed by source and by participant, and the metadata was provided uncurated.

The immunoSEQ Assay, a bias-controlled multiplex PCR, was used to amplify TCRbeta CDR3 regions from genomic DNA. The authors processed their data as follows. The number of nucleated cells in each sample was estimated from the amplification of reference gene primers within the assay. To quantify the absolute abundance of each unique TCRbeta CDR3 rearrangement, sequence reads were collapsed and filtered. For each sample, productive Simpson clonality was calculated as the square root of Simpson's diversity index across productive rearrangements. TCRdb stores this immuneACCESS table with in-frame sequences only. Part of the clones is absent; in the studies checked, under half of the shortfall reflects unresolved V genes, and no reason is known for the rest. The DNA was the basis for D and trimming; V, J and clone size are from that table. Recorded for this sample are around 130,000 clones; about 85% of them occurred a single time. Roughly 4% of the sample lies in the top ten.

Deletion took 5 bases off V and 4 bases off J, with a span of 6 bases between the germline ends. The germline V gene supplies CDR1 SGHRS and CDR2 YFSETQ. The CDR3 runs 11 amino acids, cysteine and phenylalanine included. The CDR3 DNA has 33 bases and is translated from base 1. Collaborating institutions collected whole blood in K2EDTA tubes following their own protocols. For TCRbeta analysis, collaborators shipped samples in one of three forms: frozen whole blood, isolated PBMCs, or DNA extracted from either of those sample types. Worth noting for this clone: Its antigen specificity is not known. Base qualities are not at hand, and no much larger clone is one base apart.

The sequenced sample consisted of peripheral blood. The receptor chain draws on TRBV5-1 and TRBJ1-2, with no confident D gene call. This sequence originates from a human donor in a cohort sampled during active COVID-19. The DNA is TGCGCCAGCAGGGACTCCTATGGCTACACCTTC. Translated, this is CASRDSYGYTF.